This TCR beta chain was recorded in a study of shared clonotypes between healthy human individuals. Study information: The cohort comprised a couple of women and a few men. Their ages spanned 18 to 49 years. Study-wide results and limits: Roughly 4.6% of naive CD4 clonotypes were common to several donors. Unshared clonotypes carried lower generation probabilities than those common to all four donors.

The CDR3 contains 15 residues. V shed 1 base and J shed 8 bases, with 15 bases lying between them. Germline-derived CDR1 and CDR2 are MDHEN and SYDVKM. Clones were sequenced by immunoSEQ multiplex PCR, and TCRdb holds only the in-frame ones, with some missing. The table lists more than 850,000 clones, approximately 78% of them singletons, with 0.4% to 0.55% in the top ten. A word on this clone: Antigen unknown.

Sequencing input: memory CD4+ T cells from PBMCs. Subset of the sample: CD45RA-negative fraction. The chain has TRBV28 and TRBJ2-1; a possible D gene is TRBD1 (8 bases). The origin of this receptor is a man between 18 and 29 years old in good health. Some clones in this sample may be carry-over from other donors' samples. The CDR3 coding sequence is TGTGCCAGCAGTTTATTTACAGGGGGGGTCGATGAGCAGTTCTTC. Translating it yields CASSLFTGGVDEQFF. Looking up the rest from reference TRBV28 and TRBJ2-1 gives the full variable domain: DVKVTQSSRYLVKRTGEKVFLECVQDMDHENMFWYRQDPGLGLRLIYFSYDVKMKEKGDIPEGYSVSREKKERFSLILESASTNQTSMYLCASSLFTGGVDEQFFGPGTRLTVL.